This T cell receptor beta chain was recovered during a study of blood T cell repertoires in COVID-19. Across the whole study: The United States, Italy and Spain were the sources of the acute and convalescent COVID-19 samples. Sources were T cells, B-cell-depleted T cells, or PBMCs; the material itself was cDNA or gDNA.

CDR3 length equals 17 residues. V trimming: 5 bases; J trimming: 3 bases; junction bases outside the gene matches: 13. Germline V gene lookup returns CDR1 LNHDA and CDR2 SQIVND (reference sequence). Original processing methods: It was from reference gene primer amplification that nucleated cell counts were estimated. This table comes from immunoSEQ multiplex PCR, and its TCRdb copy is limited to in-frame clones, with some not included. V, J and clone size derive from that table, while D and trimming were established from the DNA sequence. The table lists around 150,000 clones, 85% to 90% of them singletons.

The origin of this receptor is a man between 18 and 29 years old with acute or convalescent COVID-19. Material: peripheral blood. The V and J genes are TRBV19 and TRBJ1-5, with 7 nucleotides matching TRBD1. CDR3 DNA sequence: TGTGCCAGTAGTGTCCGACAGGGAATTTACGACAATCAGCCCCAGCATTTT. This codes for CASSVRQGIYDNQPQHF.